This TCR beta chain originates from a study of blood T cell repertoires in COVID-19. CDR1 and CDR2 from the germline V gene are GTSNPN and SVGIG (reference sequence). Trimming took off 2 bases at V and 7 bases at J, with 14 bases between the two ends. The CDR3 is made up of 14 amino acids. Per the study methods: Cell counts per sample came from amplifying reference gene primers. Sequencing used immunoSEQ multiplex PCR; TCRdb keeps in-frame clones, though not all of them. V, J and clone size derive from that table, while D and trimming were established from the DNA sequence. The table has some 220,000 clones, 70% to 90% seen once.

The gene calls are TRBV30 and TRBJ2-2, with TRBD1 as a possible D gene (5 bases). The TCR was taken from a man between 45 and 60 years old with acute or convalescent COVID-19. The sequencing input was peripheral blood. DNA for the CDR3: TGTGCCTGGAGTTTGGCCCAGGGCAGCGGGGAGCTGTTTTTT. Translating gives CAWSLAQGSGELFF.